Following are 27 T cell receptor beta chains from one sample sequenced in a study of shared clonotypes between healthy human individuals. The data were produced by immunoSEQ multiplex PCR, yet TCRdb's version contains in-frame clones alone and is incomplete. The data contain some 1.5 million clones, 98% of them singletons. The specimen sequenced was naive CD4+ T cells sorted from blood. Stated subset: CD45RA+ positively selected. These receptors all come from a man aged 30 to 39 in good health.

This sequence joins TRBV19 and TRBJ1-5; TRBD1 aligns across 9 bases. Germline lookup yields CDR1 LNHDA and CDR2 SQIVND (reference sequence). Trimming at V came to 3 bases and at J to 5 bases, leaving 5 bases not matched to a gene. This CDR3 is 15 amino acids long. In nucleotides, the CDR3 is TGTGCCAGTAGTATGAACAGGGGGCCTCATCAGCCCCAGCATTTT. Its protein product is CASSMNRGPHQPQHF.

This chain uses TRBV5-1 with TRBJ2-3; D might be TRBD2 (5 bases). Germline CDR1 is SGHRS and CDR2 is YFSETQ. V was clipped by 1 base and J by 6 bases, with 12 bases between them. CDR3 size: 14 residues. For the CDR3, the DNA is TGCGCCAGCAGCTTGAGTCGCAGAGGGGATACGCAGTATTTT. Its translation is CASSLSRRGDTQYF.

The genes are TRBV19 and TRBJ2-5; possible D gene TRBD2, 6 bases. The germline gives CDR1 LNHDA, CDR2 SQIVND (reference sequence). CDR3 size: 12 residues. The V end lost 7 bases, the J end lost 5 bases, and 11 bases lay between the germline ends. CDR3 region: CASMGDWETQYF. CDR3 DNA: TGTGCCAGTATGGGGGACTGGGAGACCCAGTACTTC. Full variable domain (outside the CDR3, taken from reference TRBV19 and TRBJ2-5): DGGITQSPKYLFRKEGQNVTLSCEQNLNHDAMYWYRQDPGQGLRLIYYSQIVNDFQKGDIAEGYSVSREKKESFPLTVTSAQKNPTAFYLCASMGDWETQYFGPGTRLLVL.

The chain couples TRBV6-1 to TRBJ2-7; D not certain. The germline gives CDR1 MNHNS, CDR2 SASEGT. The CDR3 is 13 amino acids. Between the trimmed V and J ends, which lost 4 bases and 3 bases, there was a span of 10 bases. In nucleotides, the CDR3 is TGTGCCAGCAGTGTGGCAGCCGACTACGAGCAGTACTTC. Translation gives CASSVAADYEQYF.

The sample holds one count of this clone. The chain employs TRBV1 and TRBJ1-2. TRBV1 is a pseudogene. This CDR3 comprises 16 residues. The CDR3 is CTSSQDREKTGYGYTF. The CDR3 DNA sequence: TGCACCAGCAGCCAAGATCGGGAAAAGACCGGCTATGGCTACACCTTC.

V is TRBV2 and J is TRBJ2-5; TRBD1 matches at 7 bases. The CDR3 covers 14 residues. In germline, CDR1 is SNHLY, CDR2 FYNNEI. V lost 6 bases and J lost 1; bases outside the gene matches: 5. This CDR3 reads CASSLGQIQETQYF. The CDR3 DNA sequence: TGTGCCAGCAGCTTGGGACAGATCCAAGAGACCCAGTACTTC.

The chain is built from TRBV7-3 and TRBJ2-3; the D is unclear. Germline values: CDR1 SGHTA, CDR2 FQGTGA. The CDR3 is 13 residues long. With 2 bases removed from V and 3 bases from J, the gap between germline ends came to 6 bases. CDR3 sequence reads: CASSLLLTDTQYF. Here the CDR3 DNA reads TGTGCCAGCAGCTTACTCTTGACAGATACGCAGTATTTT.

J is TRBJ1-2 and V is TRBV28; TRBD1 might be the D (5 bases). V was clipped by 0 bases and J by 6 bases, with 8 bases between them. CDR3 length: 13 amino acids. CDR1 is MDHEN and CDR2 is SYDVKM in the germline V gene. The CDR3 sequence is CASSLWGPDGYTF. DNA for the CDR3: TGTGCCAGCAGTTTATGGGGGCCTGATGGCTACACCTTC.

The rearrangement joins TRBV7-2 to TRBJ2-5; D tentatively reads TRBD1 or TRBD2 (6 bases each). Trimming shortened V by 3 bases and J by 2 bases, and 16 bases separated the two germline ends. CDR1 SGHTA and CDR2 FQGNSA come from the germline V gene. The CDR3 is 16 amino acids. Here the CDR3 reads CASSFGSGQGQETQYF. The CDR3 DNA is TGTGCCAGCAGCTTCGGTAGCGGTCAGGGGCAAGAGACCCAGTACTTC.

V and J are TRBV5-1 and TRBJ1-4; maybe TRBD1 (6 bases). Trimming stripped 1 base from V and 0 bases from J, with 13 bases between. Germline V gives CDR1 SGHRS, CDR2 YFSETQ. This CDR3 region has 17 residues. The CDR3 DNA reads as TGCGCCAGCAGCTTGTTCGGCAGGGGAACAACTAATGAAAAACTGTTTTTT. Its protein is CASSLFGRGTTNEKLFF.

Written as DNA, the CDR3 is TGCGCCAGCAGCTTGGAAGGGACAGGGGTGAGCTACACCTTC. It is translated as CASSLEGTGVSYTF. This chain links TRBV5-1 with TRBJ1-2; 10 bases agree with TRBD1. CDR1 is SGHRS and CDR2 is YFSETQ in the germline V gene. With V trimmed by 0 bases and J by 9 bases, 5 bases remained unmatched. The CDR3 sequence is 14 residues long.

This clone was seen once. The chain links TRBV28 to TRBJ2-7, with 8 nucleotides matching TRBD1. The CDR3 extends over 15 amino acids. The V and J ends lost 3 bases and 2 bases, in that order; junction bases with no gene match: 6. Germline loops: CDR1 MDHEN, CDR2 SYDVKM. The CDR3 nucleotides read TGTGCCAGCAGTTTCCCCACGACAGGGGCCTACGAGCAGTACTTC. It yields the protein CASSFPTTGAYEQYF.

This rearrangement joins TRBV5-6 to TRBJ2-7; D ambiguous. Per germline, CDR1 SGHDT and CDR2 YYEEEE. Trimming shortened V by 4 bases and J by 5 bases, and 13 bases separated the two germline ends. The CDR3 spans 13 residues. CDR3 sequence: CASSPAPGHEQYF. CDR3 nucleotide sequence: TGTGCCAGCAGCCCGGCCCCGGGTCACGAGCAGTACTTC.

This chain uses TRBV30 with TRBJ2-3; no firm D call. Germline CDR1 reads GTSNPN; CDR2 reads SVGIG (reference sequence). This CDR3 comprises 13 residues. The V gene lost 2 bases and the J gene lost 0 bases, with 6 bases spanning the gap. The CDR3 DNA reads as TGTGCCTGGAGTCTCAGCAGCACAGATACGCAGTATTTT. Translating it yields CAWSLSSTDTQYF.

The rearrangement links TRBV7-2 to TRBJ2-3; D is unclear. The V gene's germline CDR1 is SGHTA and CDR2 FQGNSA. Trimming took off 0 bases at V and 5 bases at J, with 9 bases between the two ends. The CDR3 has 14 amino acids. Here the CDR3 reads CASSLALREDTQYF. The CDR3 DNA reads TGTGCCAGCAGCTTAGCGCTAAGGGAAGATACGCAGTATTTT.

The gene calls are TRBV5-6 and TRBJ1-5, with TRBD1 as a possible D gene (6 bases). The germline CDR1 and CDR2 sequences are SGHDT and YYEEEE. The V and J ends lost 3 bases and 8 bases respectively, with 15 bases between them. The CDR3 has 14 amino acids. CDR3 bases: TGTGCCAGCAGCTCGGGACACCGCTCGGAGCCCCAGCATTTT. Translation: CASSSGHRSEPQHF.

DNA of the CDR3: TGTGCCAGCAGCCGTGAATCTCAGATAAACTATGGCTACACCTTC. Translated, it gives CASSRESQINYGYTF. This chain links TRBV4-2 with TRBJ1-2; D remains unclear. Germline V CDR1 and CDR2: LGHNA, YNFKEQ. The CDR3 runs 15 residues. With 4 bases removed from V and 2 bases from J, the gap between germline ends came to 14 bases.

The J gene is TRBJ1-1, the V gene TRBV6-5, with D perhaps matching TRBD1 (5 bases). Looked up from germline, CDR1 is MNHEY and CDR2 is SVGAGI. CDR3 length: 11 amino acids. Trimming removed 5 bases from V and 11 bases from J, with 12 bases in between. For the CDR3, the DNA is TGTGCCAGCAGTCTAAAGGGGCGGGCTTTCTTT. The encoded protein is CASSLKGRAFF.

The gene calls are TRBV2 and TRBJ1-5, with D hard to call. The CDR3 length is 15 residues. The V gene's germline CDR1 is SNHLY and CDR2 FYNNEI. V dropped 4 bases and J dropped 0 bases, with 10 bases sitting between them. The CDR3 sequence is CASSAMTGSNQPQHF. DNA of the CDR3: TGTGCCAGCAGTGCAATGACGGGTAGCAATCAGCCCCAGCATTTT. Based on the CDR3 plus reference TRBV2 and TRBJ1-5, the full variable domain is EPEVTQTPSHQVTQMGQEVILRCVPISNHLYFYWYRQILGQKVEFLVSFYNNEISEKSEIFDDQFSVERPDGSNFTLKIRSTKLEDSAMYFCASSAMTGSNQPQHFGDGTRLSIL.

This clone was seen a single time. This chain links TRBV2 with TRBJ2-7, with D possibly TRBD1 on 5 matching bases. The V end was cut by 4 bases, the J end by 3 bases, with 10 bases between. The CDR3 contains 13 residues. From germline, CDR1 is SNHLY and CDR2 FYNNEI. As DNA, the CDR3 is TGTGCCAGCAGTGTTGGGGCAGGCTACGAGCAGTACTTC. The encoded protein is CASSVGAGYEQYF.

The V call is TRBV21-1, the J call TRBJ1-1. TRBV21-1 is reported as a pseudogene. CDR3 length: 14 residues. The CDR3 region has the DNA TGTGCCAGCAGTCTCCCATCCGTAAACACTGAAGCTTTCTTT. Its translation: CASSLPSVNTEAFF.

The rearrangement uses TRBV27 and TRBJ2-7, with 9 bases that match TRBD2. Germline CDR1 is MNHEY and CDR2 is SMNVEV (reference sequence). With 0 bases clipped from V and 7 bases from J, the junction kept 7 bases outside the gene matches. CDR3 length equals 15 residues. This CDR3 reads CASSLSAGGKGEQYF. DNA for the CDR3: TGTGCCAGCAGTTTATCGGCGGGAGGGAAAGGGGAGCAGTACTTC.

The V call is TRBV7-8, the J call TRBJ1-4; D remains ambiguous. The V end was cut by 0 bases, the J end by 2 bases, with 7 bases between. CDR3 length equals 15 residues. Germline CDR1 and CDR2: SGHVS and FQNEAQ. CDR3 sequence reads: CASSLAAGTNEKLFF. CDR3 in DNA: TGTGCCAGCAGCTTAGCGGCGGGTACTAATGAAAAACTGTTTTTT.

The chain couples TRBV10-2 to TRBJ2-7, with D tentatively TRBD1 (6 bases). CDR1 is WSHSY, CDR2 SAAADI, per germline. Trimming cost V 6 bases and J 5 bases, with 20 bases left between them. The CDR3 length is 15 residues. The chain's CDR3 is CASREQAQGYHEQYF. Here the CDR3 DNA reads TGCGCCAGCAGGGAACAGGCGCAGGGGTACCACGAGCAGTACTTC.

This clone showed up just a few times. This chain joins TRBV6-5 and TRBJ2-7, with 12 bases matching TRBD2. The trim removed 1 base at V and 5 bases at J, leaving 6 bases unmatched. Germline V gives CDR1 MNHEY, CDR2 SVGAGI. The CDR3 covers 16 residues. The CDR3 region is CASSYFGLAGNNEQYF. CDR3 nucleotides: TGTGCCAGCAGTTACTTCGGACTAGCGGGAAACAACGAGCAGTACTTC.

The V and J genes are TRBV7-8 and TRBJ2-1, with D possibly being TRBD2 (6 bases). With 9 bases removed from V and 1 base from J, the gap between germline ends came to 10 bases. CDR3 length: 13 residues. Germline CDR1 is SGHVS and CDR2 is FQNEAQ. The CDR3 loop reads CASFSGSYNEQFF. In nucleotides, the CDR3 is TGTGCCAGTTTTAGCGGATCCTACAATGAGCAGTTCTTC.

The chain couples TRBV5-4 to TRBJ2-1; TRBD2 might be the D (5 bases). The CDR3 extends over 15 amino acids. From germline, CDR1 is SGHNT and CDR2 YYREEE (reference sequence). V lost 0 bases and J lost 6, with 13 bases in between. In DNA form, the CDR3 reads TGTGCCAGCAGCTTGGGGCTAGCTATAATCAATGAGCAGTTCTTC. This gives the protein CASSLGLAIINEQFF.